What follows are 19 T cell receptor beta chains derived from one specimen sequenced in a study of blood T cells in healthy people across ages. Next came a second PCR, run for about 6 to 11 cycles, which used a sample-barcoded 5' primer along with a J-beta primer mix. TCRdb re-called the 5' RACE reads with MiXCR, one entry per CDR3 protein. This table has approximately 760,000 distinct CDR3 sequences, just under 25% appearing once. The same data also went into a second study, on T cells of mothers and their children.

The sample taken for sequencing was blood. These receptors originate from a boy aged 10-17 years in good health.

The rearrangement uses TRBV7-2 and TRBJ1-4; D might be TRBD1 (5 bases). This CDR3 region has 15 residues. Trimming cost V 6 bases and J 4 bases, with 15 bases left between them. The V gene's germline CDR1 is SGHTA and CDR2 FQGNSA. CDR3 sequence reads: CASRQNGGNNEKLFF. The CDR3 nucleotides are TGTGCCAGCAGACAAAACGGGGGAAATAATGAAAAACTGTTTTTT.

The chain employs TRBV4-3 and TRBJ1-2, with D uncertain. CDR3 length: 15 amino acids. Germline V gene sequence: CDR1 LGHNA, CDR2 YSLEER. Trimming removed 0 bases from V and 4 bases from J, with 12 bases in between. The CDR3 spells CASSQDLQDSYGYTF. The CDR3 nucleotides read TGCGCCAGCAGCCAAGATCTTCAGGACTCCTATGGCTACACCTTC.

This clonotype was counted a few times. The gene calls are TRBV25-1 and TRBJ2-5, with D tentatively TRBD1 (5 bases). The J call is in doubt because the DNA end fits TRBJ2-1 better. Germline V gives CDR1 MGHDK, CDR2 SYGVNS. The CDR3 runs 10 residues. The CDR3 here is CASSGQGQFF. CDR3 DNA: TGTGCCAGCAGTGGCCAGGGGCAGTTCTTC.

The rearrangement uses TRBV6-6 and TRBJ1-2; 10 bases map to TRBD1. J lost 6 bases, V lost 6 bases, and 7 bases had no gene match. Germline V gene sequence: CDR1 MNHNY, CDR2 SVGAGI (reference sequence). This CDR3 comprises 14 residues. CDR3 in DNA: TGTGCCAGCAGCAAGACAGGGGGCTTAAATGGCTACACCTTC. Protein product: CASSKTGGLNGYTF.

V usage is TRBV7-6 and J usage is TRBJ1-4; 12 bases match TRBD1. V lost 4 bases, J lost 7 bases, and 10 bases stayed unmatched. The CDR3 has 17 residues. CDR1 is SGHVS, CDR2 FNYEAQ, per germline. CDR3 sequence: CASSSPRDRGLSEKLFF. The CDR3 DNA sequence: TGTGCCAGCAGCTCTCCCCGGGACAGGGGGCTGAGTGAAAAACTGTTTTTT.

This clonotype was seen once. The chain combines TRBV20-1 with TRBJ1-4; a possible D gene is TRBD1 (6 bases). V lost 3 bases to trimming and J lost 8 bases, with 13 bases between them. This CDR3 comprises 13 residues. Germline V lookup: CDR1 DFQATT, CDR2 SNEGSKA (reference sequence). The CDR3: CSASQGLLEKLFF. CDR3 nucleotides: TGCAGTGCTAGCCAGGGGCTTTTGGAAAAACTGTTTTTT.

V gene TRBV20-1 combines with J gene TRBJ2-1; 9 bases agree with TRBD2. This CDR3 has 14 amino acids. Trimming removed 5 bases from V and 2 bases from J; junction bases left unmatched: 4. CDR1 and CDR2 from the germline V gene are DFQATT and SNEGSKA (reference sequence). CDR3 loop: CSAGAGGPYNEQFF. The CDR3 DNA sequence: TGCAGTGCTGGAGCGGGAGGCCCCTACAATGAGCAGTTCTTC.

The rearrangement links TRBV20-1 to TRBJ2-5, with D hard to call. V lost 5 bases, J lost 4 bases, and 8 bases lay in between. The germline CDR1 and CDR2 sequences are DFQATT and SNEGSKA (reference sequence). CDR3 length equals 11 residues. Written as DNA, the CDR3 is TGCAGTGCTCTATGGGGAGAGACCCAGTACTTC. Its protein product is CSALWGETQYF.

The V call is TRBV25-1, the J call TRBJ1-2; D unresolved. The CDR3 totals 14 residues. Trimming removed 3 bases at V and 4 bases at J, with 12 bases between. CDR1 MGHDK and CDR2 SYGVNS come from the germline V gene. The CDR3 protein is CASSENIKSYGYTF. The CDR3 nucleotides read TGTGCCAGCAGTGAGAATATAAAATCCTATGGCTACACCTTC.

The chain carries TRBV7-8 and TRBJ2-2; a possible D gene is TRBD2 (7 bases). The CDR3 is 16 residues long. Trimming left V 6 bases short and J 2 bases short, with 16 bases between. Germline loops: CDR1 SGHVS, CDR2 FQNEAQ. CDR3 residues: CASSWGGGQNTGELFF. The CDR3 DNA follows: TGTGCCAGCAGTTGGGGAGGGGGACAAAACACCGGGGAGCTGTTTTTT.

There are a few counts of this clonotype. The V call is TRBV24-1, the J call TRBJ2-1; D unresolved. From germline, CDR1 is KGHDR and CDR2 SFDVKD. The CDR3 has 14 residues. V lost 7 bases and J lost 5, with 14 bases in between. Here the CDR3 reads CATSPPQTDNEQFF. CDR3 coding DNA: TGTGCCACCAGCCCCCCACAGACTGACAATGAGCAGTTCTTC.

The sample holds a few counts of this clonotype. The V call is TRBV6-1, the J call TRBJ1-2; perhaps TRBD1 as D (6 bases). From germline, CDR1 is MNHNS and CDR2 SASEGT. Trimming took off 6 bases at V and 2 bases at J, with 10 bases between the two ends. The CDR3 runs 13 residues. The CDR3 spells CASSRDKNYGYTF. The CDR3 coding sequence is TGTGCCAGCAGCCGGGACAAAAACTATGGCTACACCTTC.

The chain carries TRBV5-4 and TRBJ2-2, with a weak D call TRBD1 (5 bases). Between the trimmed V and J ends, which lost 4 bases and 6 bases, there was a span of 10 bases. The germline gives CDR1 SGHNT, CDR2 YYREEE (reference sequence). The CDR3 consists of 13 residues. CDR3 in amino acids: CASSRTGSGELFF. The CDR3 nucleotides read TGTGCCAGCAGCCGAACAGGATCCGGGGAGCTGTTTTTT.

This clonotype came up once. The rearrangement links TRBV7-6 to TRBJ2-1; TRBD1 might be the D (5 bases). The CDR3 is 15 amino acids. V shed 5 bases and J shed 6 bases, with 17 bases lying between them. CDR1 and CDR2 (germline): SGHVS, FNYEAQ. The CDR3, as DNA: TGTGCCAGCAGCCCCCACGAGGTAGGGGCCAATGAGCAGTTCTTC. Translated: CASSPHEVGANEQFF. Variable domain in full (rest from reference TRBV7-6 and TRBJ2-1): GAGVSQSPRYKVTKRGQDVALRCDPISGHVSLYWYRQALGQGPEFLTYFNYEAQQDKSGLPNDRFSAERPEGSISTLTIQRTEQRDSAMYRCASSPHEVGANEQFFGPGTRLTVL.

This sequence joins TRBV12-3 or TRBV12-4 and TRBJ2-2; D perhaps matches TRBD2 (6 bases). The CDR3 has 13 residues. The ends were cut back, 6 bases at V and 7 bases at J, with 12 bases in the middle. CDR3 bases: TGTGCCAGCAGGACGGGGGTGTTCGGGGAGCTGTTTTTT. Translated, it gives CASRTGVFGELFF.

There are a few counts of this clonotype. This chain uses TRBV3-1 with TRBJ1-2; D uncertain. The CDR3 totals 11 residues. Trimming stripped 3 bases from V and 13 bases from J, with 12 bases between. The germline gives CDR1 LGHDT, CDR2 YNNKEL (reference sequence). CDR3: CASSQESSRTF. CDR3 nucleotides: TGTGCCAGCAGCCAGGAGTCTTCACGCACCTTC.

This chain links TRBV13 with TRBJ2-7, with 10 bases that match TRBD1. V dropped 0 bases and J dropped 2; count of bases not matched to a gene: 7. This CDR3 comprises 17 residues. Germline-derived CDR1 and CDR2 are PRHDT and FYEKMQ (reference sequence). CDR3 amino acids: CASSLGGGTGDTYEQYF. CDR3 sequence (DNA): TGTGCCAGCAGCTTAGGTGGCGGGACAGGGGACACCTACGAGCAGTACTTC.

DNA of the CDR3: TGTGCCAGCAGTCCCGGACTAGTAGAGGGGGAGCTGTTTTTT. Its translation: CASSPGLVEGELFF. The chain carries TRBV28 and TRBJ2-2, with 7 bases fitting TRBD2. J lost 8 bases, V lost 5 bases, and 8 bases had no gene match. Per germline, CDR1 MDHEN and CDR2 SYDVKM. The CDR3 loop spans 14 amino acids.

This clonotype was seen a handful of times. The CDR3 DNA follows: TGTGCCAGCGTTGGAGCAGATACGCAGTATTTT. It encodes CASVGADTQYF. The chain joins TRBV6-1 to TRBJ2-3; no clear D. The V gene's germline CDR1 is MNHNS and CDR2 SASEGT. V lost 8 bases, J lost 4 bases, and 7 bases lay in between. This CDR3 has 11 residues.